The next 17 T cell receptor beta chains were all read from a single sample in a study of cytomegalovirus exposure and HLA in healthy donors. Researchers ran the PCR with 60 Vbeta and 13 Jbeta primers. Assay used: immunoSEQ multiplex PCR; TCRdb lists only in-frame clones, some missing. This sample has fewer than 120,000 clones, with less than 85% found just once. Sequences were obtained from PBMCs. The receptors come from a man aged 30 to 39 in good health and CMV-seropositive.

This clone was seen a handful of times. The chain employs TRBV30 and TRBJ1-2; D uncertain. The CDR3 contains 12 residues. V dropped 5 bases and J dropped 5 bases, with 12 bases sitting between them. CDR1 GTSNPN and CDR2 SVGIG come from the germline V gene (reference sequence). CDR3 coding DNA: TGTGCCTGGGATGACGGAGGGTATGGCTACACCTTC. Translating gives CAWDDGGYGYTF.

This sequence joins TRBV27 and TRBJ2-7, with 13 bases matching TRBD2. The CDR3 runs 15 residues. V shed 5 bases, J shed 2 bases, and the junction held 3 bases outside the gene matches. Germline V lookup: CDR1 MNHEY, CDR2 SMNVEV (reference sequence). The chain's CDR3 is CASSIGLAGAYEQYF. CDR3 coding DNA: TGTGCCAGCAGTATCGGACTAGCGGGGGCCTACGAGCAGTACTTC.

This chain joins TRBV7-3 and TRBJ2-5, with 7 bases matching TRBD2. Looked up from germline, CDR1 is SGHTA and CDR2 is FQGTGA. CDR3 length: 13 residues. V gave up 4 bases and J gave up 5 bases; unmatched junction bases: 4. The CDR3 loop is CASSSMRGETQYF. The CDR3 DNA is TGTGCCAGCAGCTCGATGCGGGGGGAGACCCAGTACTTC.

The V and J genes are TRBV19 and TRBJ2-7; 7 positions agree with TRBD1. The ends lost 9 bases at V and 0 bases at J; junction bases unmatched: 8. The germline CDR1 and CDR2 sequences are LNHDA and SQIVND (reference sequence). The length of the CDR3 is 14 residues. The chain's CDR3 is CASKGAVSSYEQYF. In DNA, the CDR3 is TGTGCCAGCAAGGGGGCGGTCAGCTCCTACGAGCAGTACTTC.

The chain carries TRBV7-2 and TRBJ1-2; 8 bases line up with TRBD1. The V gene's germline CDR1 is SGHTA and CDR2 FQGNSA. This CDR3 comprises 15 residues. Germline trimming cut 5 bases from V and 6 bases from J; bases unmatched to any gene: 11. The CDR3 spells CASSPGLTGEHGYTF. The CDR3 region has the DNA TGTGCCAGCAGCCCCGGATTGACAGGGGAACATGGCTACACCTTC.

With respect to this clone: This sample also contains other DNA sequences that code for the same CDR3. The CDR3 region is CASSYDRGQPQHF. The CDR3 nucleotides are TGTGCCAGCAGCTACGATCGGGGGCAGCCCCAGCATTTT. V is TRBV6-5 and J is TRBJ1-5, with D perhaps TRBD1 (5 bases). The CDR3 loop spans 13 amino acids. Germline V CDR1 and CDR2: MNHEY, SVGAGI. The V end was cut by 6 bases, the J end by 7 bases, with 13 bases between.

CDR3 sequence (DNA): TGTGCCAGCAGTCCAACAGGGGCCACCCCTTGGGATACGCAGTATTTT. This gives the protein CASSPTGATPWDTQYF. The chain uses TRBV27 and TRBJ2-3; 7 nucleotides agree with TRBD1. The CDR3 length is 16 residues. Germline CDR1 reads MNHEY; CDR2 reads SMNVEV (reference sequence). V trimming: 5 bases; J trimming: 6 bases; junction bases outside the gene matches: 14.

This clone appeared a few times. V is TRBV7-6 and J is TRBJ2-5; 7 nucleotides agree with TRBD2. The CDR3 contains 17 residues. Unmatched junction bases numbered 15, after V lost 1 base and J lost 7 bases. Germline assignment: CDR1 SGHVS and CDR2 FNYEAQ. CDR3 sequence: CASSLESLAAGRGTQYF. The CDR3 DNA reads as TGTGCCAGCAGCTTAGAGAGTCTAGCGGCTGGGCGAGGGACCCAGTACTTC.

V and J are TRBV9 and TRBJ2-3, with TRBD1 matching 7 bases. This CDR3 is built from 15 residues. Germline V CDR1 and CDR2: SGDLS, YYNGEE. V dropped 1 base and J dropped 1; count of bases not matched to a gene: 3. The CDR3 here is CASSVWQGGTDTQYF. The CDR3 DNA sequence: TGTGCCAGCAGCGTATGGCAGGGGGGCACAGATACGCAGTATTTT.

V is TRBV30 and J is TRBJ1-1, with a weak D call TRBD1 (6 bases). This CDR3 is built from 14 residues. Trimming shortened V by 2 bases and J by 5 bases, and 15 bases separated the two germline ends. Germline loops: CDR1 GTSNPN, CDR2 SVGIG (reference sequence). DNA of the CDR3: TGTGCCTGGAGTATAGGGGGTTCTAGGACTGAAGCTTTCTTT. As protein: CAWSIGGSRTEAFF.

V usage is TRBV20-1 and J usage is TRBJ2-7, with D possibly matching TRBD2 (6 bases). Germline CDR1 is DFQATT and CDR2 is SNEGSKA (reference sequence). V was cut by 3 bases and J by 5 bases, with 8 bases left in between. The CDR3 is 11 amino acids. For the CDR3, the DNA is TGCAGTGCTAGTACGGGGGACGAGCAGTACTTC. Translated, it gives CSASTGDEQYF.

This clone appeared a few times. This CDR3 is CASTPRGNEQFF. CDR3 sequence (DNA): TGTGCCAGCACTCCTCGGGGTAATGAGCAGTTCTTC. This chain connects TRBV2 to TRBJ2-1, with D possibly matching TRBD2 (5 bases). The germline V gene has CDR1 SNHLY and CDR2 FYNNEI. Deletions cut 7 bases from V and 7 bases from J, with 11 bases between. The length of the CDR3 is 12 residues.

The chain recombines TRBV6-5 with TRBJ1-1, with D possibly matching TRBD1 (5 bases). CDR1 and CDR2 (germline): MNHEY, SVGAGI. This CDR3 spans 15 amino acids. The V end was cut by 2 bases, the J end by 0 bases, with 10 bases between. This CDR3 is CASSYNGRVNTEAFF. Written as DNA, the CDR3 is TGTGCCAGCAGTTACAATGGCAGGGTGAACACTGAAGCTTTCTTT.

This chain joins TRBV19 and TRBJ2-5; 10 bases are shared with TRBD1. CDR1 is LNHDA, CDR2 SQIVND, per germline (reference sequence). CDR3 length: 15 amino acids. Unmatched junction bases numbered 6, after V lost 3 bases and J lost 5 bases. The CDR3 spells CASSIPGQGMETQYF. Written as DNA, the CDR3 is TGTGCCAGTAGTATCCCGGGACAGGGGATGGAGACCCAGTACTTC.

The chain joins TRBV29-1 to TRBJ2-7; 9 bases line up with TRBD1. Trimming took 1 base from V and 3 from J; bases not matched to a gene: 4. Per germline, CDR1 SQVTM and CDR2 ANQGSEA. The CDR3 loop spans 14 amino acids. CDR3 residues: CSVEVRDRVYEQYF. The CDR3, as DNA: TGCAGCGTTGAAGTGCGGGACAGGGTCTACGAGCAGTACTTC.

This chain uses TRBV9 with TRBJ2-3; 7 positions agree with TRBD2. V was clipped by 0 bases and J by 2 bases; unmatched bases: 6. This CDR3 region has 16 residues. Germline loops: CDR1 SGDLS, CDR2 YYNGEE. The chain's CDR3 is CASSVAGGGTTDTQYF. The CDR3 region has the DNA TGTGCCAGCAGCGTAGCTGGGGGGGGGACCACAGATACGCAGTATTTT.

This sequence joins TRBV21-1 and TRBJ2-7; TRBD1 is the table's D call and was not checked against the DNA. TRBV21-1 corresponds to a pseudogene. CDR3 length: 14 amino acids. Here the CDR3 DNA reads TGTGCCAGCTTAGGGACAGGGGGCGGCTACGAGCAGTACTTC. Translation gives CASLGTGGGYEQYF.